This T cell receptor (beta chain) appears in the sequencing data of a study of blood T cell repertoires in COVID-19. About the study: PBMCs, B-cell-depleted T cells, or T cells were the source of the cDNA or gDNA that made up the material.

The sample holds one count of this clone. The germline gives CDR1 SGDLS, CDR2 YYNGEE. The junction had 11 bases not matched to a gene; V was cut back by 4 bases and J by 0 bases. This CDR3 spans 17 amino acids. The table came from immunoSEQ multiplex PCR; TCRdb's copy has only in-frame clones and leaves some out. The table records about 130,000 clones, approximately 80% of them present only once. This receptor was taken from a man aged 40-49 years with active or convalescent COVID-19. The chain combines TRBV9 with TRBJ2-3; 7 nucleotides agree with TRBD1. Material for sequencing was peripheral blood. DNA of the CDR3: TGTGCCAGCAGCAAGGGACAGACCACCGTTAGCACAGATACGCAGTATTTT. Translation: CASSKGQTTVSTDTQYF. The complete variable domain, with remaining parts taken from reference TRBV9 and TRBJ2-3, reads DSGVTQTPKHLITATGQRVTLRCSPRSGDLSVYWYQQSLDQGLQFLIQYYNGEERAKGNILERFSAQQFPDLHSELNLSSLELGDSALYFCASSKGQTTVSTDTQYFGPGTRLTVL.